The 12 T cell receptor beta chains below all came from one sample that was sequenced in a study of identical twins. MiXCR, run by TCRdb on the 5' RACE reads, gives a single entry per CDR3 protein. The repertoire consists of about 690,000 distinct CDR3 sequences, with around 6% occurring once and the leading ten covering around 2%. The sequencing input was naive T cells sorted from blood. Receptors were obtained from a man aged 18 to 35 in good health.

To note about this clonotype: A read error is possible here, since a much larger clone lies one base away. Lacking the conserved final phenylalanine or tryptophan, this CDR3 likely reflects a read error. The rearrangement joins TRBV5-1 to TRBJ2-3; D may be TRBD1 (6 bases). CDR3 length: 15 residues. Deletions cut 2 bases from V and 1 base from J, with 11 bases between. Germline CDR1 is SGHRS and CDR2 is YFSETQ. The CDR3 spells CASSLGQYRTDTQYY. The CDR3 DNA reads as TGCGCCAGCAGCTTAGGACAGTATCGCACAGATACGCAGTATTAT.

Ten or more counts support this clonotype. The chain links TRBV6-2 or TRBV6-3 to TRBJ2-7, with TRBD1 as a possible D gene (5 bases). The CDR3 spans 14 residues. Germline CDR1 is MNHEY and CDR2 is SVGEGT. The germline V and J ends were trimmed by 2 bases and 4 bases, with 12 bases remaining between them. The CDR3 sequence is CASSYGAGGYEQYF. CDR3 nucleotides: TGTGCCAGCAGTTACGGGGCAGGCGGATACGAGCAGTACTTC.

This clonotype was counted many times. CDR3 sequence (DNA): TGCAGCGTTGAAGATACCGGGCTCGGAAACACCATATATTTT. Protein: CSVEDTGLGNTIYF. This sequence joins TRBV29-1 and TRBJ1-3; D is uncertain. V lost 0 bases and J lost 4, with 10 bases in between. Germline CDR1 reads SQVTM; CDR2 reads ANQGSEA. CDR3 size: 14 residues.

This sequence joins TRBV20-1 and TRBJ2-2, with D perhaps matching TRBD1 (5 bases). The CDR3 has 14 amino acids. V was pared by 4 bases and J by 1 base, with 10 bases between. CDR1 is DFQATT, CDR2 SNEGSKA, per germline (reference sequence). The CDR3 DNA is TGCAGTGCTACCCCAACAGGGAACACCGGGGAGCTGTTTTTT. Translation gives CSATPTGNTGELFF.

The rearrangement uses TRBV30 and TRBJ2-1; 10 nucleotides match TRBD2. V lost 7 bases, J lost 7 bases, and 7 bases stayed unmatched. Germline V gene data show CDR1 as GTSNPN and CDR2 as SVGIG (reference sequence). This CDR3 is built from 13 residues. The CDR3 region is CAFTSGKGNEQFF. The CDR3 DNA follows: TGTGCCTTTACTAGCGGGAAGGGGAATGAGCAGTTCTTC.

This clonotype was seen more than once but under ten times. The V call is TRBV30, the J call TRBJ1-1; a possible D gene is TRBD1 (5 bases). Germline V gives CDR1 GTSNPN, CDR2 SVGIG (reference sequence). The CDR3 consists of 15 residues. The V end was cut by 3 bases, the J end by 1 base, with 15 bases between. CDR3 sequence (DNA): TGTGCCTGGAGGTCCTTTGGGGGGTCGAACACTGAAGCTTTCTTT. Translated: CAWRSFGGSNTEAFF.

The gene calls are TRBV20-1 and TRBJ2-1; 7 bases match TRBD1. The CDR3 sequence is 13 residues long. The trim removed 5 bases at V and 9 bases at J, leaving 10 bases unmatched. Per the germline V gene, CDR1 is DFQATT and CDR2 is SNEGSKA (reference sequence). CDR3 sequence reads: CSAGRLQGIEQFF. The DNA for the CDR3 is TGCAGTGCTGGCAGGTTACAGGGGATTGAGCAGTTCTTC.

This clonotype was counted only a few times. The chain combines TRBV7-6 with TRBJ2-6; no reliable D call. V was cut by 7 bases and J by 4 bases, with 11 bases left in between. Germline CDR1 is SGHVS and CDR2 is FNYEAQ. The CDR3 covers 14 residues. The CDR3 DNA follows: TGTGCCAGCATCGGATTGGAGGGGGCCAACGTCCTGACTTTC. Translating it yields CASIGLEGANVLTF. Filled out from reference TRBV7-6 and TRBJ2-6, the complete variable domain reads GAGVSQSPRYKVTKRGQDVALRCDPISGHVSLYWYRQALGQGPEFLTYFNYEAQQDKSGLPNDRFSAERPEGSISTLTIQRTEQRDSAMYRCASIGLEGANVLTFGAGSRLTVL.

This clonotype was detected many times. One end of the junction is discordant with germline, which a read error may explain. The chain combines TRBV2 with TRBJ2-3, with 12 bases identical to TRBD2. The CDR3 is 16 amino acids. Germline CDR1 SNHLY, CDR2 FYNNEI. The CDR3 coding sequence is TGTGCCAGCAGTAAAGCTAGCGGGAGGGCCCTAGATACGCAGTATTTT. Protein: CASSKASGRALDTQYF.

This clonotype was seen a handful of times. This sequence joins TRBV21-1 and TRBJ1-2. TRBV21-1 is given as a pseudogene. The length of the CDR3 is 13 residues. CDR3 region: CASSKVVGSSYTF. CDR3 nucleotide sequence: TGTGCCAGCAGCAAAGTTGTGGGCTCCAGCTACACCTTC.

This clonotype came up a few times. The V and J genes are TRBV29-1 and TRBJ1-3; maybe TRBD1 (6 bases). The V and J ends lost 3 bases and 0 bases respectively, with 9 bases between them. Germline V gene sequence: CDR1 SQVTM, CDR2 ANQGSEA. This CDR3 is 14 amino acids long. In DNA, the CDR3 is TGCAGCGTTGAGGGACACCTCTCTGGAAACACCATATATTTT. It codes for CSVEGHLSGNTIYF.

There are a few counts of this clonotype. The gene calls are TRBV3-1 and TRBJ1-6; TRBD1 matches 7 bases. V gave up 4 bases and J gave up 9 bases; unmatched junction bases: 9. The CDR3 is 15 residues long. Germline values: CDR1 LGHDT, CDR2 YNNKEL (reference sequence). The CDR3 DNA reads TGTGCCAGCAGCCGATATCAGGGGGATATTTCACCCCTCCACTTT. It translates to CASSRYQGDISPLHF.